This TCR beta chain stems from a study of shared clonotypes between healthy human individuals. All of the donors resided in Nashville, Tennessee, and each was a Caucasian adult. The repertoire was sequenced with immunoSEQ multiplex PCR; TCRdb's copy has only in-frame clones and lacks some. The sample carries about 1 million clones, roughly 75% recorded once. J gave up 8 bases and V 7 bases, and 6 bases lay outside the gene matches. Germline V lookup: CDR1 MNHNS, CDR2 SASEGT. The CDR3 runs to 14 residues. This clonotype was sampled from a young man in good health. Source material: memory CD4+ T cells sorted from blood. Subset described: CD45RA-negative fraction. The V call is TRBV6-1, the J call TRBJ1-4; 11 bases align to TRBD1. The DNA of the CDR3 is TGTGCCAGCACCCGGACAGGGGGCCAGGAAAAACTGTTTTTT. Amino acid sequence: CASTRTGGQEKLFF.